Each of the 21 T cell receptor beta chains below was sequenced from the same sample in a study of blood T cell repertoires in COVID-19 (dated by TCRdb to 2019 to 2021). The library was obtained by the immunoSEQ multiplex PCR assay. Entries here come from immuneACCESS through TCRdb and include only in-frame sequences with V and J called. Some clones fail to appear in such tables; in the studies checked, an unresolved V gene covers under half of the shortfall, and the cause of the remainder is unknown. A total of hundreds of thousands of clones appear in this sample, 65% to 85% of them only once. Clones ranked in the top ten supply roughly 4.3% of the sample. The sequencing input was PBMCs or T cells enriched from blood (not recorded which). All receptors derive from a man younger than 40 with acute COVID-19.

The V and J genes are TRBV4-1 and TRBJ1-6, with D unclear. From germline, CDR1 is MGHRA and CDR2 YSYEKL. This CDR3 contains 15 residues. V lost 5 bases, J lost 8 bases, and 16 bases lay in between. The CDR3: CASSGEPGSHSPLHF. CDR3 bases: TGCGCCAGCAGCGGGGAGCCGGGTTCCCATTCACCCCTCCACTTT.

This sequence joins TRBV9 and TRBJ2-2, with 8 bases fitting TRBD1. The CDR3 is made up of 15 amino acids. CDR1 is SGDLS, CDR2 YYNGEE, per germline. After removal of 5 bases from V and 4 bases from J, the junction contained 7 bases not matched to a gene. The CDR3, as DNA: TGTGCCAGCAGTGACAGGGGTTTGGGCACCGGGGAGCTGTTTTTT. Its protein is CASSDRGLGTGELFF. Full variable domain (remainder filled in from reference TRBV9 and TRBJ2-2): DSGVTQTPKHLITATGQRVTLRCSPRSGDLSVYWYQQSLDQGLQFLIQYYNGEERAKGNILERFSAQQFPDLHSELNLSSLELGDSALYFCASSDRGLGTGELFFGEGSRLTVL.

The V gene is TRBV5-1, the J gene TRBJ2-6; 7 positions agree with TRBD1. The V and J ends lost 2 bases and 0 bases, in that order; junction bases with no gene match: 8. The CDR3 runs 18 residues. Germline lookup yields CDR1 SGHRS and CDR2 YFSETQ. The DNA of the CDR3 is TGCGCCAGCAGCTTTGCCGCCGGGACAGTCTCTGGGGCCAACGTCCTGACTTTC. Its protein product is CASSFAAGTVSGANVLTF. The whole variable domain, filled in from reference TRBV5-1 and TRBJ2-6, reads KAGVTQTPRYLIKTRGQQVTLSCSPISGHRSVSWYQQTPGQGLQFLFEYFSETQRNKGNFPGRFSGRQFSNSRSEMNVSTLELGDSALYLCASSFAAGTVSGANVLTFGAGSRLTVL.

The J gene is TRBJ1-4, the V gene TRBV18, with D tentatively TRBD1 (6 bases). V lost 2 bases to trimming and J lost 12 bases, with 16 bases between them. The CDR3 has 14 amino acids. Germline CDR1 reads KGHSH; CDR2 reads LQKENI. The CDR3 here is CASSPIQGFGELFF. The CDR3 DNA sequence: TGTGCCAGCTCACCAATACAGGGCTTCGGGGAACTGTTTTTT.

This clone appeared once. This rearrangement joins TRBV7-3 to TRBJ2-5; TRBD2 is a possible D gene (5 bases). Germline CDR1 and CDR2: SGHTA and FQGTGA. The germline V and J ends were trimmed by 5 bases and 4 bases, with 17 bases remaining between them. The CDR3 is made up of 15 amino acids. The CDR3 DNA sequence: TGTGCCAGCAGCCCCCGGGGAGTGGCTCCAGAGACCCAGTACTTC. This sequence encodes CASSPRGVAPETQYF.

The chain links TRBV9 to TRBJ2-7, with D maybe TRBD2 (6 bases). Trimming removed 0 bases from V and 4 bases from J, with 17 bases in between. The CDR3 is 16 residues long. Germline CDR1 SGDLS, CDR2 YYNGEE. In DNA form, the CDR3 reads TGTGCCAGCAGCGTAGGAGCGGGTGTCCAATCGTACGAGCAGTACTTC. Its protein product is CASSVGAGVQSYEQYF.

The chain joins TRBV4-2 to TRBJ1-5; D unclear. V was pared by 0 bases and J by 6 bases, with 6 bases between. The CDR3 runs 13 residues. CDR1 is LGHNA, CDR2 YNFKEQ, per germline. CDR3 DNA: TGTGCCAGCAGCCAAGATTGGAGTCAGCCCCAGCATTTT. This encodes CASSQDWSQPQHF.

CDR3 sequence reads: CASKNQTGRTEAFF. CDR3 coding DNA: TGTGCTAGCAAGAACCAGACAGGGCGAACTGAAGCTTTCTTT. The chain uses TRBV12-5 and TRBJ1-1; 7 bases fit TRBD1. With V trimmed by 9 bases and J by 5 bases, 12 bases remained unmatched. The CDR3 runs to 14 residues. CDR1 is LGHNT and CDR2 is FRNRAP in the germline V gene.

CDR3 residues: CASSQEPGLNSPLHF. In DNA form, the CDR3 reads TGCGCCAGCAGCCAAGAGCCAGGCTTGAATTCACCCCTCCACTTT. The chain links TRBV4-1 to TRBJ1-6, with D unclear. V dropped 0 bases and J dropped 7 bases, with 10 bases sitting between them. From germline, CDR1 is MGHRA and CDR2 YSYEKL. The CDR3 sequence is 15 residues long.

The chain carries TRBV7-6 and TRBJ2-1; possible D gene TRBD1, 5 bases. The CDR3 runs 15 residues. The germline V and J ends were trimmed by 5 bases and 0 bases, with 11 bases remaining between them. Germline values: CDR1 SGHVS, CDR2 FNYEAQ. DNA of the CDR3: TGTGCCAGCAGCCCAACAGGAGACTCCTACAATGAGCAGTTCTTC. Its translation is CASSPTGDSYNEQFF.

In nucleotides, the CDR3 is TGTGCCAGCAGCTTCGATTCCTACGGCAATCAGCCCCAGCATTTT. Translating it yields CASSFDSYGNQPQHF. V gene TRBV7-9 combines with J gene TRBJ1-5; D is ambiguous. Deletions cut 3 bases from V and 2 bases from J, with 11 bases between. CDR1 is SEHNR, CDR2 FQNEAQ, per germline (reference sequence). This CDR3 is built from 15 residues.

For this clone: A much bigger clone sits one base away, suggesting this may be a read error. This sample includes further DNA sequences coding for the same CDR3. The V and J genes are TRBV2 and TRBJ1-3, with D maybe TRBD1 (6 bases). Germline loops: CDR1 SNHLY, CDR2 FYNNEI. V was pared by 9 bases and J by 2 bases, with 26 bases between. The CDR3 runs to 18 residues. CDR3 coding DNA: TGTGCCAGTAGTCGACAGGATACCTTCGATTTCGCTGGAAACACCATATATTTT. Translating it yields CASSRQDTFDFAGNTIYF. The full variable domain, its missing parts supplied by reference TRBV2 and TRBJ1-3, is EPEVTQTPSHQVTQMGQEVILRCVPISNHLYFYWYRQILGQKVEFLVSFYNNEISEKSEIFDDQFSVERPDGSNFTLKIRSTKLEDSAMYFCASSRQDTFDFAGNTIYFGEGSWLTVV.

This clone has a handful of counts. The V gene is TRBV10-1, the J gene TRBJ1-1; D is unclear. CDR3 length: 13 residues. From germline, CDR1 is WNHNN and CDR2 SYGVQD (reference sequence). The V gene lost 6 bases and the J gene lost 1 base, with 9 bases spanning the gap. The CDR3 spells CASSDTANTEAFF. The CDR3 nucleotides read TGCGCCAGCAGCGATACAGCGAACACTGAAGCTTTCTTT.

The chain has TRBV3-1 (or the pseudogene TRBV3-2) and TRBJ1-2; D is ambiguous. The germline gives CDR1 LGHDT, CDR2 YNNKEL (reference sequence). Trimming cost V 0 bases and J 8 bases, with 4 bases left between them. The CDR3 is 11 amino acids. The CDR3 sequence: CASSQDRGYTF. CDR3 nucleotide sequence: TGTGCCAGCAGCCAAGACAGGGGCTACACCTTC.

In this sample, this clone turned up a few times. In DNA, the CDR3 is TGTGCCAGCTTACAGGGCTACGGTCAGCCCCAGCATTTT. Translation: CASLQGYGQPQHF. This rearrangement joins TRBV18 to TRBJ1-5, with D tentatively TRBD1 (6 bases). This CDR3 is built from 13 residues. Germline CDR1 KGHSH, CDR2 LQKENI. V was shortened by 7 bases and J by 6 bases, with 13 bases between the two germline ends.

This clone was seen a few times. The CDR3 DNA reads TGTGCCAGCAGCTTAGGGACAGGGGCCTCCTACGAGCAGTACTTC. Protein product: CASSLGTGASYEQYF. The chain has TRBV7-3 and TRBJ2-7; 10 nucleotides agree with TRBD1. The CDR3 length is 15 residues. V lost 2 bases and J lost 0; bases outside the gene matches: 1. Germline assignment: CDR1 SGHTA and CDR2 FQGTGA.

This chain uses TRBV6-2 or TRBV6-3 with TRBJ2-5, with D perhaps TRBD1 (6 bases). The CDR3 consists of 13 residues. V was trimmed by 4 bases and J by 4 bases, leaving 10 bases between them. The germline CDR1 and CDR2 sequences are MNHEY and SVGEGT. The CDR3 nucleotides read TGTGCCAGCAGTTTTACAGGGAGAGAGACCCAGTACTTC. Amino acid sequence: CASSFTGRETQYF.

The chain couples TRBV4-2 to TRBJ2-3, with a possible D match to TRBD2 (6 bases). The CDR3 length is 15 residues. Germline-derived CDR1 and CDR2 are LGHNA and YNFKEQ. V was shortened by 0 bases and J by 3 bases, with 10 bases between the two germline ends. The CDR3 spells CASSQESAGTDTQYF. In nucleotides, the CDR3 is TGTGCCAGCAGCCAAGAGTCGGCGGGAACAGATACGCAGTATTTT.

This chain links TRBV5-1 with TRBJ2-7, with 10 bases matching TRBD1. Germline assignment: CDR1 SGHRS and CDR2 YFSETQ. This CDR3 has 15 residues. Losses at the gene ends were 1 base for V and 6 bases for J; bases not matched to a gene: 7. CDR3 DNA sequence: TGCGCCAGCAGCTTGTTCGAGACAGGGGGCGCCGAGCAGTACTTC. It translates to CASSLFETGGAEQYF.

The chain joins TRBV7-2 to TRBJ2-3, with a weak D call TRBD2 (5 bases). The CDR3 has 17 amino acids. Looked up from germline, CDR1 is SGHTA and CDR2 is FQGNSA. The ends were cut back, 5 bases at V and 0 bases at J, with 18 bases in the middle. The CDR3 coding sequence is TGTGCCAGCAGCACCGGACGGGGAACCTTTAGCACAGATACGCAGTATTTT. Amino acids: CASSTGRGTFSTDTQYF. Filled out from reference TRBV7-2 and TRBJ2-3, the complete variable domain reads GAGVSQSPSNKVTEKGKDVELRCDPISGHTALYWYRQSLGQGLEFLIYFQGNSAPDKSGLPSDRFSAERTGGSVSTLTIQRTQQEDSAVYLCASSTGRGTFSTDTQYFGPGTRLTVL.

V and J are TRBV5-4 and TRBJ1-1; possibly TRBD1 for D (6 bases). V was cut by 1 base and J by 4 bases, with 20 bases left in between. The V gene's germline CDR1 is SGHNT and CDR2 YYREEE (reference sequence). The CDR3 is 17 residues long. The CDR3 DNA follows: TGTGCCAGCAGCTTGTCCGGCAGGGGAAGGGATAGCACTGAAGCTTTCTTT. Translated, it gives CASSLSGRGRDSTEAFF.